Listed here is a single T cell receptor (beta chain). The data are from a study of blood T cell repertoires in COVID-19. Authors' analysis steps: Reference gene primer amplification yielded estimated nucleated cell counts. TCRdb's copy holds only in-frame clones and misses some; the assay was immunoSEQ multiplex PCR. V, J and clone size were drawn from that table, and D and trimming were deduced from the DNA. The table includes 300,000 to 400,000 clones, around nine tenths detected once. Germline values: CDR1 DFQATT, CDR2 SNEGSKA (reference sequence). Between the trimmed V and J ends, which lost 3 bases and 4 bases, there was a span of 10 bases. CDR3 length equals 13 residues.

This receptor was taken from an older woman with COVID-19, enrolled during active disease. The V and J genes are TRBV20-1 and TRBJ1-3; no reliable D call. Sequences were obtained from peripheral blood. CDR3 loop: CSASGGEGNTIYF. The CDR3 bases are TGCAGTGCTAGTGGTGGGGAGGGAAACACCATATATTTT.